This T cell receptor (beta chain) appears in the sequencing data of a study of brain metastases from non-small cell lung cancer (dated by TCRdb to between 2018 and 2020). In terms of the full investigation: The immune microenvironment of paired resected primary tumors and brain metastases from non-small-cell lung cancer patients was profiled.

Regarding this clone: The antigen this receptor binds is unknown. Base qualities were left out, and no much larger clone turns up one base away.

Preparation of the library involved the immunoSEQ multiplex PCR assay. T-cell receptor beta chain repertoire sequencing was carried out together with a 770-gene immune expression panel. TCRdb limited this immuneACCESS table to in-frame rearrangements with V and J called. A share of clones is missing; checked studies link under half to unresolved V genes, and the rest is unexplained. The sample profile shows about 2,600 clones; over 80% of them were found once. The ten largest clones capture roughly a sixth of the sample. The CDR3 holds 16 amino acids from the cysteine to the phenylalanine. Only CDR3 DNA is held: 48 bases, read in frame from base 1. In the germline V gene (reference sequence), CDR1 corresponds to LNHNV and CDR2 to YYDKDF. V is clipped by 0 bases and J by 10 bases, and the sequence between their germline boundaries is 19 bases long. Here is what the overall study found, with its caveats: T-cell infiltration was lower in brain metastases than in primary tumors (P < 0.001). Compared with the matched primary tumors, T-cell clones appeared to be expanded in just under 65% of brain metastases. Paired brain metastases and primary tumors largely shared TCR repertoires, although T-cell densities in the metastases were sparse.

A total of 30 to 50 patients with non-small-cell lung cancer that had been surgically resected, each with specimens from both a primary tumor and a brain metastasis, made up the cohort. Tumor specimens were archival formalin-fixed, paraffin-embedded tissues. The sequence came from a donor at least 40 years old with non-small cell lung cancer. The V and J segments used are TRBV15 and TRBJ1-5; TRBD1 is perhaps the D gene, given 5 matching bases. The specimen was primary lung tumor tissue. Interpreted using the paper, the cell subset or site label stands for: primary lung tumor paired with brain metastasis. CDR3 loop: CATSRDLPQTGYPQHF. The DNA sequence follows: TGTGCCACCAGCAGAGATTTGCCACAAACAGGCTACCCCCAGCATTTT.